These 19 T cell receptor beta chains share one sample of origin, sequenced in a study of cytomegalovirus exposure and HLA in healthy donors. The PCR was carried out with 60 Vbeta primers and 13 Jbeta primers. Generated by immunoSEQ multiplex PCR, the TCRdb table keeps only in-frame clones and is missing some. The table has 100,000 or so clones, about 13% seen once. The specimen sequenced was PBMCs. These receptors were obtained from a man aged 40-49 years in good health and CMV-seropositive.

V is TRBV10-3 and J is TRBJ2-3; TRBD2 matches 8 bases. The germline V gene encodes CDR1 ENHRY and CDR2 SYGVKD. V was pared by 5 bases and J by 4 bases, with 11 bases of the junction left unmatched. CDR3 size: 16 residues. CDR3 in amino acids: CAISLRMAGGSDTQYF. In DNA form, the CDR3 reads TGTGCCATCAGTCTGAGGATGGCGGGAGGTTCAGATACGCAGTATTTT.

In this sample, this clone turned up a few times. The rearrangement joins TRBV11-2 to TRBJ2-7; 13 nucleotides match TRBD2. The CDR3 covers 14 residues. The V gene's germline CDR1 is SGHAT and CDR2 FQNNGV. Germline trimming cut 5 bases from V and 7 bases from J; bases unmatched to any gene: 5. In DNA, the CDR3 is TGTGCCAGCAGCCGGACTAGCGGGAGAGGTGAGCAGTACTTC. Translating it yields CASSRTSGRGEQYF.

This clone showed up just a few times. The genes are TRBV29-1 and TRBJ1-5; D is unclear. V lost 4 bases to trimming and J lost 1 base, with 8 bases between them. The germline V gene encodes CDR1 SQVTM and CDR2 ANQGSEA. The CDR3 runs 13 residues. The CDR3 is CSVGLGSNQPQHF. CDR3 DNA: TGCAGCGTTGGGCTAGGAAGCAATCAGCCCCAGCATTTT.

The sample holds a few counts of this clone. This rearrangement joins TRBV7-3 to TRBJ2-1, with D perhaps TRBD1 (5 bases). The CDR3 has 15 amino acids. Trimming took 3 bases from V and 5 from J, leaving 14 bases between them. Germline CDR1 is SGHTA and CDR2 is FQGTGA. The CDR3 DNA is TGTGCCAGCAGCTTTCATTGGACAAATAACAATGAGCAGTTCTTC. Translating it yields CASSFHWTNNNEQFF. The whole variable domain, remainder taken from reference TRBV7-3 and TRBJ2-1, is GAGVSQTPSNKVTEKGKYVELRCDPISGHTALYWYRQSLGQGPEFLIYFQGTGAADDSGLPNDRFFAVRPEGSVSTLKIQRTERGDSAVYLCASSFHWTNNNEQFFGPGTRLTVL.

The genes are TRBV5-6 and TRBJ2-3, with 10 bases that match TRBD2. The CDR3 length is 18 residues. V dropped 2 bases and J dropped 3; count of bases not matched to a gene: 12. Germline-derived CDR1 and CDR2 are SGHDT and YYEEEE. The CDR3 DNA reads TGTGCCAGCAGCTTATTTTCGTCCCTAGCGGGAGAGACAGATACGCAGTATTTT. Translation: CASSLFSSLAGETDTQYF.

The chain uses TRBV9 and TRBJ1-2, with 8 bases identical to TRBD1. Germline V gene data show CDR1 as SGDLS and CDR2 as YYNGEE. Trimming removed 4 bases from V and 3 bases from J; junction bases left unmatched: 20. The length of the CDR3 is 19 residues. The CDR3 region has the DNA TGTGCCAGCAGCTACCGGACAGGGTGGGGAGAGAACGGGGACTATGGCTACACCTTC. It is translated as CASSYRTGWGENGDYGYTF.

This clone was found a few times. The rearrangement joins TRBV10-2 to TRBJ2-5, with D possibly TRBD2 on 5 matching bases. Deletions cut 3 bases from V and 7 bases from J, with 12 bases between. The CDR3 length is 13 residues. Germline values: CDR1 WSHSY, CDR2 SAAADI. This CDR3 is CASSDVGVGTQYF. CDR3 DNA sequence: TGCGCCAGCAGTGATGTGGGAGTCGGGACCCAGTACTTC.

This clone has more than one count but fewer than ten. The chain couples TRBV5-4 to TRBJ2-3; 11 bases agree with TRBD2. This CDR3 comprises 18 residues. CDR1 and CDR2 from the germline V gene are SGHNT and YYREEE (reference sequence). CDR3 nucleotides: TGTGCAGCTACCGACCGAGGACTAGCGGGCCCGAGCACAGATACGCAGTATTTT. This gives the protein CAATDRGLAGPSTDTQYF.

A few counts support this clone. The chain recombines TRBV4-1 with TRBJ2-2; weak D call: TRBD1 (6 bases). The V and J ends lost 2 bases and 9 bases respectively, with 16 bases between them. The CDR3 is 15 residues long. The V gene's germline CDR1 is MGHRA and CDR2 YSYEKL. The CDR3 here is CASSQPGQRRRELFF. The DNA for the CDR3 is TGCGCCAGCAGCCAACCGGGACAACGCCGAAGGGAGCTGTTTTTT.

This chain connects TRBV19 to TRBJ2-7; 7 positions match TRBD1. Germline CDR1 is LNHDA and CDR2 is SQIVND (reference sequence). This CDR3 region has 15 residues. With V trimmed by 5 bases and J by 2 bases, 9 bases remained unmatched. The CDR3 DNA follows: TGTGCCAGTAGTGCCCCGGACAGGTCAGCCTACGAGCAGTACTTC. It encodes CASSAPDRSAYEQYF.

V is TRBV15 and J is TRBJ1-2, with 11 bases matching TRBD1. Trimming removed 4 bases from V and 8 bases from J; junction bases left unmatched: 12. The CDR3 contains 16 residues. Germline CDR1 reads LNHNV; CDR2 reads YYDKDF (reference sequence). Written as DNA, the CDR3 is TGTGCCACCAGCACCCTGGACAGGGGGCCCTTGAGGGGCTACACCTTC. Its translation is CATSTLDRGPLRGYTF. Based on the CDR3 plus reference TRBV15 and TRBJ1-2, the full variable domain is DAMVIQNPRYQVTQFGKPVTLSCSQTLNHNVMYWYQQKSSQAPKLLFHYYDKDFNNEADTPDNFQSRRPNTSFCFLDIRSPGLGDTAMYLCATSTLDRGPLRGYTFGSGTRLTVV.

This clone was seen only a few times. V and J are TRBV6-5 and TRBJ2-7; 10 bases match TRBD1. V was clipped by 4 bases and J by 7 bases; unmatched bases: 7. This CDR3 is built from 14 residues. Germline lookup yields CDR1 MNHEY and CDR2 SVGAGI. CDR3 in DNA: TGTGCCAGCAGTTCGGGACAGGGGCGGGGGGAGCAGTACTTC. This codes for CASSSGQGRGEQYF.

V and J are TRBV29-1 and TRBJ2-7; 7 bases line up with TRBD1. The V gene end was trimmed by 5 bases and the J gene end by 0 bases; junction bases not matched to a gene: 7. This CDR3 region has 14 residues. Germline V CDR1 and CDR2: SQVTM, ANQGSEA. The CDR3 nucleotides are TGCAGCGTTTGGAACAGGGGAACCTCCTACGAGCAGTACTTC. It is translated as CSVWNRGTSYEQYF.

This chain joins TRBV5-1 and TRBJ2-4; 10 bases are shared with TRBD1. Germline CDR1 reads SGHRS; CDR2 reads YFSETQ. The CDR3 spans 19 residues. With 8 bases clipped from V and 0 bases from J, the junction kept 17 bases outside the gene matches. The CDR3: CARINRDRGQPLAKNIQYF. CDR3 DNA: TGCGCCAGAATCAACCGGGACAGGGGACAACCCCTAGCCAAAAACATTCAGTACTTC.

J is TRBJ2-2 and V is TRBV7-9; D ambiguous. Germline assignment: CDR1 SEHNR and CDR2 FQNEAQ (reference sequence). The V and J ends lost 4 bases and 4 bases respectively, with 13 bases between them. This CDR3 comprises 15 residues. Written as DNA, the CDR3 is TGTGCCAGCAGCTCTAGAGATGGCCCCACCGGGGAGCTGTTTTTT. Encoded protein: CASSSRDGPTGELFF.

V and J are TRBV5-1 and TRBJ2-3; TRBD2 matches at 7 bases. V was pared by 0 bases and J by 5 bases, with 12 bases of the junction left unmatched. There are 17 residues in the CDR3. Germline CDR1 is SGHRS and CDR2 is YFSETQ. CDR3 protein: CASSLERDVTTGDTQYF. The CDR3 DNA sequence: TGCGCCAGCAGCTTGGAGCGGGATGTCACTACCGGAGATACGCAGTATTTT.

This chain joins TRBV6-1 and TRBJ1-4; possible D gene TRBD1, 5 bases. The germline V gene has CDR1 MNHNS and CDR2 SASEGT. Trimming removed 1 base at V and 8 bases at J, with 11 bases between. This CDR3 comprises 14 residues. The CDR3 nucleotides are TGTGCCAGCAGTGAAGTAGGGGTTGGGGAAAAACTGTTTTTT. The encoded protein is CASSEVGVGEKLFF.

This clone has just a few counts. The rearrangement joins TRBV7-2 to TRBJ2-3; 13 bases agree with TRBD2. V dropped 7 bases and J dropped 2; count of bases not matched to a gene: 9. This CDR3 contains 17 residues. Germline CDR1 and CDR2: SGHTA and FQGNSA. The CDR3 nucleotides are TGTGCCAGCACCCCACCGGGACTAGCGGGACCCACAGATACGCAGTATTTT. Translating it yields CASTPPGLAGPTDTQYF.

The chain employs TRBV5-1 and TRBJ2-2; the match to TRBD1 covers 7 bases. The CDR3 loop spans 17 amino acids. The trim removed 4 bases at V and 3 bases at J, leaving 12 bases unmatched. Germline CDR1 and CDR2: SGHRS and YFSETQ. The CDR3 nucleotides read TGCGCCAGCAGCCCACTGAGGGGGCAGATGGACACCGGGGAGCTGTTTTTT. Its translation: CASSPLRGQMDTGELFF.